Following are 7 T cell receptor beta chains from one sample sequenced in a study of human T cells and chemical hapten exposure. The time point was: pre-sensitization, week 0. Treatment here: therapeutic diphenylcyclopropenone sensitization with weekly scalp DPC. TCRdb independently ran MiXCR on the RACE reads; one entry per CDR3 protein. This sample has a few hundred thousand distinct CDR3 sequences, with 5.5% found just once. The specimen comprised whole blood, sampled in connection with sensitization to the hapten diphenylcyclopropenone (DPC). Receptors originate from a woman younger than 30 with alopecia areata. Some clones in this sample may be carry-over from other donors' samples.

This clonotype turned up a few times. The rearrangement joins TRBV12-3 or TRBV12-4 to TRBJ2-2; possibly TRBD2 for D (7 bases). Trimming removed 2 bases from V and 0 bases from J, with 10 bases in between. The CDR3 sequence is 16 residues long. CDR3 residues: CASSLWGGPNTGELFF. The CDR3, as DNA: TGTGCCAGCAGTTTATGGGGGGGCCCGAACACCGGGGAGCTGTTTTTT.

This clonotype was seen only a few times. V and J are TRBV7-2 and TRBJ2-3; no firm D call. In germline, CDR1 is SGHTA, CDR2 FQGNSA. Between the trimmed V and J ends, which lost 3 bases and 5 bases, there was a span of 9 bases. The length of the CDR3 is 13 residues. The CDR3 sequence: CASSFGEEDTQYF. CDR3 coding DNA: TGTGCCAGCAGCTTTGGAGAGGAAGATACGCAGTATTTT.

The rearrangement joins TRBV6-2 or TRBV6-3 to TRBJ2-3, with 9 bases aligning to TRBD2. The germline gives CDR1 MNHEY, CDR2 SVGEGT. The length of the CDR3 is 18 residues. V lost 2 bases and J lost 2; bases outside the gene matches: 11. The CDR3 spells CASSYTLYSGGPTDTQYF. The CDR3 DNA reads TGTGCCAGCAGTTACACACTCTACAGCGGGGGGCCCACAGATACGCAGTATTTT.

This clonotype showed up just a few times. DNA for the CDR3: TGTGCCATCAGTGAGGGACAAGAGGGTAATTCACCCCTCCACTTT. This translates into CAISEGQEGNSPLHF. V and J are TRBV10-3 and TRBJ1-6; TRBD1 is a possible D gene (5 bases). Trimming removed 2 bases at V and 6 bases at J, with 11 bases between. The germline V gene has CDR1 ENHRY and CDR2 SYGVKD. The CDR3 runs to 15 residues.

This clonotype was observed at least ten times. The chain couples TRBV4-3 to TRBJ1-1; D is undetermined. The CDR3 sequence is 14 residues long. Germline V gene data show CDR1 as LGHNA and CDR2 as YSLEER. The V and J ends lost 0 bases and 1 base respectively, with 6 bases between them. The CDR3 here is CASSQELANTEAFF. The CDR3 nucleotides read TGCGCCAGCAGCCAAGAGCTAGCGAACACTGAAGCTTTCTTT.

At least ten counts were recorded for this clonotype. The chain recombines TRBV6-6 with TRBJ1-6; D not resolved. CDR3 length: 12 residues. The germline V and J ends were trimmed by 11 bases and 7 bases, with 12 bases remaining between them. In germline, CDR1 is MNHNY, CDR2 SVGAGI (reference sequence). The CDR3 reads CAVTAANSPLHF. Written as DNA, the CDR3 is TGTGCCGTTACTGCGGCCAATTCACCCCTCCACTTT.

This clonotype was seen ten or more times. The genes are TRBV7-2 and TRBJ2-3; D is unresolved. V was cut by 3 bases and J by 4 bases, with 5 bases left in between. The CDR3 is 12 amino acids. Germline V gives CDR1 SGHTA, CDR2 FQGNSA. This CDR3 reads CASSFVSDTQYF. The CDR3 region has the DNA TGTGCCAGCAGCTTTGTTTCAGATACGCAGTATTTT.